Sequencing of this T cell receptor beta chain was carried out in a study of T cell changes during pregnancy in multiple sclerosis. The V segment lost 3 bases and the J segment 3 bases; nucleotides outside the gene matches: 9. The CDR3 is 16 amino acids. The germline gives CDR1 SEHNR, CDR2 FQNEAQ (reference sequence). Sequenced by immunoSEQ multiplex PCR; TCRdb stores in-frame clones only, minus some. The data contain approximately 69,000 clones, around nine tenths of them singletons. The receptor was derived from a female donor in good health, enrolled as a control in a pregnancy study. The rearrangement uses TRBV7-9 and TRBJ2-5; 8 bases agree with TRBD2. The sequencing here drew on peripheral blood, taken in the second trimester of pregnancy. The CDR3 DNA follows: TGTGCCAGCAGCTTCACTGGGACTAGAAAAAAAGAGACCCAGTACTTC. This sequence encodes CASSFTGTRKKETQYF. Supplemented by reference TRBV7-9 and TRBJ2-5, the full variable domain reads DTGVSQNPRHKITKRGQNVTFRCDPISEHNRLYWYRQTLGQGPEFLTYFQNEAQLEKSRLLSDRFSAERPKGSFSTLEIQRTEQGDSAMYLCASSFTGTRKKETQYFGPGTRLLVL.